This T cell receptor (beta chain) was obtained from a study of T cells after yellow fever vaccination. UMIs and a universal primer site were added when TCR cDNA was made by 5'RACE template switching. TCRdb itself ran the 5' RACE reads through MiXCR, one entry per CDR3 protein. The sample shows hundreds of thousands of distinct CDR3 sequences, around 3.6% of them seen only once. Study outcomes and limitations: Clonotypes appearing in both CD4 and CD8 compartments existed, and their share was small. Peaking on day 5 versus 15, the secondary response was faster but weaker. The bulk population could contribute abundant contaminating clonotypes to FACS-sorted repertoires.

This clonotype occurred a few times. Its antigen is not identified. The CDR3 spans 14 residues. CDR1 and CDR2 (germline): SGHRS, YFSETQ. V was pared by 1 base and J by 4 bases, with 11 bases between. The source is a young man who received the YFV17D yellow fever vaccine. Material: PBMCs, obtained on the day of the yellow fever booster vaccination. This chain links TRBV5-1 with TRBJ2-5, with D tentatively TRBD1 (6 bases). CDR3: CASSLTGLRETQYF. The DNA of the CDR3 is TGCGCCAGCAGCTTGACAGGGTTACGAGAGACCCAGTACTTC.